The text below deals with one T cell receptor beta chain. In its sample, this clone was seen a few times. What antigen it recognizes has not been identified. No much larger clone exists at a distance of one base, and base qualities are not known. Via the germline V gene (reference sequence), CDR1 is SEHNR and CDR2 FQNEAQ. Trimming costs V 4 bases and J 3 bases, and their ends lie 16 bases apart. Including the terminal cysteine and phenylalanine, the CDR3 comprises 16 residues. The kept DNA is CDR3 alone, 48 bases in frame from the first base. These data come from a study of cytomegalovirus exposure and HLA in healthy donors (dated by TCRdb to 2016 to 2017). At the level of the whole study: A later analysis indicated that the 130 or so validation repertoires were generated on the platform also employed for the approximately 700 repertoires of the first cohort. The study aimed to test whether cataloging public T cell receptors could reveal signatures of past pathogen exposure. Besides the first cohort of 500 to 700 subjects, a separate validation cohort made up of over 95 different subjects was used. To predict cytomegalovirus infection status, the study brought together high-throughput TCR immunosequencing, statistical association of individual TCRs with disease status, and machine learning.

Library creation used the immunoSEQ multiplex PCR assay. As for the original processing: A statistical classification framework was built to diagnose cytomegalovirus status from the catalog of TCR beta chain sequences. This is the immuneACCESS table as TCRdb keeps it, with only in-frame sequences that have V and J called. A part of the clones is gone; compared with another copy, unresolved V genes explain less than half, and the rest is unexplained. The V and J calls and clone size are taken from that table; D and trimming were inferred from the DNA. The sample table holds 260,000 or so clones, of which approximately 87% were seen once. Of the sample, around 2.6% is held by the ten largest clones. Beyond this particular receptor, the publication reports: Across donors, most TCR sequences were observed very rarely, whereas some public TCRs were present in many individuals. In vitro tests confirmed that a few of the cytomegalovirus-associated TCR beta chains recognize cytomegalovirus antigens. A total of around 150 TCR beta chains were listed by the study as associated with cytomegalovirus. Subsequent analysis determined that TCRs grouped into clusters in the first cohort also showed a tendency toward co-occurrence across the 120 or so validation repertoires, and 85% to 95% of cluster scores exceeded 0. It was suggested by the authors that the approach could potentially be generalized to other disease states and immunological phenotypes. The classifier was reported to diagnose cytomegalovirus status with high specificity and sensitivity in both the original and validation cohorts. A later analysis had no HLA typing for the validation cohort, so co-occurrence there was scored across all 130 or so repertoires.

Separate from the approximately 730-subject first cohort, the validation cohort of about 120 subjects was the group to which the donors belonged. Material: PBMCs. The chain is assembled from TRBV7-9 and TRBJ1-3, with no confidently assigned D gene. The source is a man younger than 35 in good health and CMV-seronegative. The CDR3: CASSSFRDILGNTIYF. The DNA sequence is TGTGCCAGCAGCTCATTCCGGGATATCCTTGGAAACACCATATATTTT.